This T cell receptor (beta chain) was obtained from a study of blood T cells in healthy people across ages. The CDR3 extends over 15 amino acids. The trim removed 0 bases at V and 1 base at J, leaving 4 bases unmatched. Germline-derived CDR1 and CDR2 are DFQATT and SNEGSKA (reference sequence). Next came a second PCR, run for about 6 to 12 cycles, which used a sample-barcoded 5' primer along with a J-beta primer mix. Sequencing recovered at least 2.5 million CDR3-containing paired-end reads from each sample. TCRdb redid the calling of the 5' RACE reads with MiXCR, one entry per CDR3 protein. The table shows fewer than 900,000 distinct CDR3 sequences, with about half occurring only once.

The V and J genes are TRBV20-1 and TRBJ2-7, with 9 bases identical to TRBD2. Material: blood. The sequence was obtained from a woman aged 60-75 years in good health. In DNA, the CDR3 is TGCAGTGCTAGAGATCAGCGGGAGGTTTCCTACGAGCAGTACTTC. Translation gives CSARDQREVSYEQYF.